The T cell receptor (beta chain) described here comes from a study of T cell clonality in common variable immunodeficiency. General study findings and limits: Reportedly, TCR beta sequences from common variable immunodeficiency showed fewer deletions and N-nucleotide insertions.

The method was immunoSEQ multiplex PCR; TCRdb's version includes in-frame clones alone and lacks a portion of them. Altogether 25,000 or so clones were found in the sample, and no singletons occur. This clone was counted at least ten times. Its antigen is not known. The observed sequence ends 3 residues before the CDR3 terminus, with the missing tail filled in from the germline J gene. Germline V gene data show CDR1 as LNHDA and CDR2 as SQIVND (reference sequence). The CDR3 is 15 amino acids. Trimming removed 6 bases from V and 2 bases from J; junction bases left unmatched: 7. This receptor was identified in a human donor with common variable immunodeficiency. The sequencing sample was made of peripheral blood mononuclear cells. This chain links TRBV19 with TRBJ2-3; 8 bases are shared with TRBD2. The part of the CDR3 DNA that was read is TGTGCCAGTAGAGCGGGAGCCCATTACACAGATACG. The encoded protein is CASRAGAHYTDT. The entire CDR3 sequence reads CASRAGAHYTDTQYF. The variable domain in full, completed from reference TRBV19 and TRBJ2-3, reads DGGITQSPKYLFRKEGQNVTLSCEQNLNHDAMYWYRQDPGQGLRLIYYSQIVNDFQKGDIAEGYSVSREKKESFPLTVTSAQKNPTAFYLCASRAGAHYTDTQYFGPGTRLTVL.